This is a list of T cell receptor beta chains from one sample in a study of vaccination and CD4 T cells after COVID-19. TCRdb re-derived calls from the PCR reads in MiXCR, one entry per CDR3 protein. The sample records more than 12,000 distinct CDR3 sequences, 25% to 35% being singletons. These receptors are not linked to any known antigen. Sequenced sample: cultured CD4+ T cells from blood. These receptors came from a human donor with COVID-19. CDR3s include the opening cysteine and the closing phenylalanine or tryptophan. Each record gives: V gene, clone size, D gene, J gene, CDR3 protein, CDR3 DNA. A D gene is named only where the DNA matches it firmly. Part of the rows lack a size; the others show once, few, many or a class for expanded clones.

V: TRBV12-3/TRBV12-4
size: few
D: NA
J: TRBJ2-7
CDR3: CASSLVLGPEQYF
DNA: TGTGCCAGCAGTTTAGTTTTAGGGCCCGAGCAGTACTTC

V: TRBV2
size: NA
D: TRBD1
J: TRBJ1-5
CDR3: CASRGQVNNQPQHF
DNA: TGTGCCAGCAGGGGACAGGTGAACAATCAGCCCCAGCATTTT

V: TRBV19
size: few
D: NA
J: TRBJ1-2
CDR3: CASSPGFYGYTF
DNA: TGTGCCAGTAGTCCGGGGTTCTATGGCTACACCTTC

V: TRBV11-3
size: medium-sized
D: NA
J: TRBJ1-2
CDR3: CASSPDGYGYTF
DNA: TGTGCCAGCAGCCCGGACGGCTATGGCTACACCTTC

V: TRBV6-1
size: NA
D: NA
J: TRBJ1-1
CDR3: CASSTGDWPEAFF
DNA: TGTGCCAGCAGTACCGGGGATTGGCCTGAAGCTTTCTTT

V: TRBV5-1
size: few
D: TRBD2
J: TRBJ2-5
CDR3: CASSLDRREAQYF
DNA: TGCGCCAGCAGCTTGGACCGGCGGGAGGCCCAGTACTTC

V: TRBV20-1
size: once
D: NA
J: TRBJ2-7
CDR3: CSAPPPDLHVQYF
DNA: TGCAGTGCCCCGCCCCCGGACCTCCACGTGCAGTACTTC

V: TRBV12-3/TRBV12-4
size: few
D: TRBD2
J: TRBJ2-7
CDR3: CASTERGRLYEQYF
DNA: TGTGCCAGCACCGAGCGGGGACGCCTATACGAGCAGTACTTC

V: TRBV6-1
size: few
D: NA
J: TRBJ1-6
CDR3: CATGTRELHF
DNA: TGTGCCACCGGGACAAGAGAGCTCCACTTT

V: TRBV29-1
size: NA
D: NA
J: TRBJ1-3
CDR3: CSVSISQDTIYF
DNA: TGCAGCGTTTCGATCAGCCAGGACACCATATATTTT

V: TRBV6-1
size: few
D: TRBD2
J: TRBJ2-1
CDR3: CASSTGGGLAGGRDNEQFF
DNA: TGTGCCAGCAGTACTGGAGGGGGACTAGCGGGGGGGCGGGACAATGAGCAGTTCTTC

V: TRBV20-1
size: few
D: NA
J: TRBJ2-3
CDR3: CSARTGTPGDTQYF
DNA: TGCAGTGCGAGGACCGGGACGCCGGGAGATACGCAGTATTTT

V: TRBV6-1
size: NA
D: TRBD1
J: TRBJ2-7
CDR3: CASSKDRGYYEQYF
DNA: TGTGCCAGCAGTAAAGACAGGGGGTACTACGAGCAGTACTTC

V: TRBV6-2/TRBV6-3
size: NA
D: TRBD1
J: TRBJ1-1
CDR3: CASSYQGGNTEAFF
DNA: TGTGCCAGCAGTTACCAGGGGGGGAACACTGAAGCTTTCTTT

V: TRBV6-5
size: few
D: TRBD2
J: TRBJ2-7
CDR3: CASSYAPLAARGLEQYF
DNA: TGTGCCAGCAGTTACGCCCCACTAGCGGCTCGGGGCCTCGAGCAGTACTTC

V: TRBV2
size: few
D: NA
J: TRBJ1-5
CDR3: CASTTRNNQPQHF
DNA: TGTGCCAGCACTACCCGGAACAATCAGCCCCAGCATTTT

V: TRBV5-1
size: few
D: TRBD2
J: TRBJ2-3
CDR3: CASTTIGGLAGGTDTQYF
DNA: TGCGCCAGCACTACGATTGGTGGACTAGCGGGCGGTACAGATACGCAGTATTTT

V: TRBV2
size: NA
D: TRBD1
J: TRBJ2-7
CDR3: CASMRTGALYEQYF
DNA: TGTGCCAGCATGAGGACAGGGGCGTTATACGAGCAGTACTTC

V: TRBV5-6
size: NA
D: TRBD1
J: TRBJ2-7
CDR3: CASSLDRVSYEQYF
DNA: TGTGCCAGCAGCCTCGACAGGGTATCCTACGAGCAGTACTTC

V: TRBV28
size: NA
D: NA
J: TRBJ2-1
CDR3: CAAGDEQFF
DNA: TGTGCCGCAGGCGATGAGCAGTTCTTC

V: TRBV5-4
size: NA
D: NA
J: TRBJ1-1
CDR3: CASSLDSGTRTEAFF
DNA: TGTGCCAGCAGCTTGGATTCTGGGACACGCACTGAAGCTTTCTTT

V: TRBV5-4
size: NA
D: TRBD1
J: TRBJ1-1
CDR3: CASSHDRGVTEAFF
DNA: TGTGCCAGCAGCCATGACAGGGGCGTGACTGAAGCTTTCTTT

V: TRBV7-9
size: few
D: NA
J: TRBJ1-2
CDR3: CASSLGGVWLGYTF
DNA: TGTGCCAGCAGCTTAGGTGGGGTTTGGCTTGGCTACACCTTC

V: TRBV11-2
size: few
D: NA
J: TRBJ2-5
CDR3: CASSLAPGETQYF
DNA: TGTGCCAGCAGCTTAGCCCCTGGAGAGACCCAGTACTTC

V: TRBV12-3/TRBV12-4
size: NA
D: NA
J: TRBJ2-3
CDR3: CASSLREGTDTQYF
DNA: TGTGCCAGCAGTTTAAGGGAGGGCACAGATACGCAGTATTTT

V: TRBV7-9
size: NA
D: NA
J: TRBJ2-2
CDR3: CASSQGTLQTGELFF
DNA: TGTGCCAGCAGCCAGGGCACCTTACAGACCGGGGAGCTGTTTTTT

V: TRBV6-5
size: few
D: NA
J: TRBJ1-2
CDR3: CASSYQTLRTDADVYGYTF
DNA: TGTGCCAGCAGTTACCAAACCCTCCGGACAGACGCCGATGTCTATGGCTACACCTTC

V: TRBV6-2/TRBV6-3
size: NA
D: TRBD2
J: TRBJ2-5
CDR3: CASSWNSGGQETQYF
DNA: TGTGCCAGCAGTTGGAATAGCGGGGGCCAAGAGACCCAGTACTTC

V: TRBV20-1
size: NA
D: TRBD1
J: TRBJ1-6
CDR3: CSARDRVSPLHF
DNA: TGCAGTGCGCGGGACAGGGTTTCACCCCTCCACTTT

V: TRBV7-8
size: NA
D: TRBD1
J: TRBJ1-1
CDR3: CASSLFSGQGAGLTEAFF
DNA: TGTGCCAGCAGCTTATTCTCGGGACAGGGGGCAGGGTTGACTGAAGCTTTCTTT

V: TRBV20-1
size: few
D: TRBD1
J: TRBJ2-7
CDR3: CSAHDRVAYEQYF
DNA: TGCAGTGCTCACGACAGGGTAGCCTACGAGCAGTACTTC

V: TRBV6-5
size: once
D: TRBD1
J: TRBJ1-1
CDR3: CASSYPGQGDTEAFF
DNA: TGTGCCAGCAGTTACCCGGGACAGGGAGACACTGAAGCTTTCTTT

V: TRBV30
size: NA
D: NA
J: TRBJ1-1
CDR3: CAWSPRGQGEAFF
DNA: TGTGCCTGGAGTCCCCGGGGCCAGGGTGAAGCTTTCTTT

V: TRBV7-2
size: NA
D: TRBD1
J: TRBJ2-7
CDR3: CASSLTGAGEQCF
DNA: TGTGCCAGCAGCTTGACAGGGGCAGGCGAGCAGTGCTTC

V: TRBV18
size: NA
D: NA
J: TRBJ1-5
CDR3: CASSPNGSVTYNQPQHF
DNA: TGTGCCAGCTCACCAAACGGGTCCGTGACCTACAATCAGCCCCAGCATTTT

V: TRBV24-1
size: few
D: TRBD1
J: TRBJ2-2
CDR3: CATSDPGQGSTGELFF
DNA: TGTGCCACCAGTGACCCGGGACAGGGAAGCACCGGGGAGCTGTTTTTT

V: TRBV7-2
size: NA
D: NA
J: TRBJ2-4
CDR3: CASSLYEAKNIQYF
DNA: TGTGCCAGCAGCTTATATGAAGCCAAAAACATTCAGTACTTC

V: TRBV20-1
size: NA
D: TRBD2
J: TRBJ2-5
CDR3: CSASPPGLAGARETQYF
DNA: TGCAGTGCTTCTCCCCCGGGACTAGCGGGGGCGCGGGAGACCCAGTACTTC

V: TRBV19
size: NA
D: NA
J: TRBJ2-5
CDR3: CASSHREETQYF
DNA: TGTGCCAGTAGTCACAGGGAAGAGACCCAGTACTTC

V: TRBV6-1
size: NA
D: TRBD1
J: TRBJ1-2
CDR3: CASRGTGVYNGYTF
DNA: TGTGCCAGCAGAGGGACAGGGGTGTATAATGGCTACACCTTC

V: TRBV24-1
size: NA
D: NA
J: TRBJ2-5
CDR3: CATSDSLETQYF
DNA: TGTGCCACCAGTGATTCCCTAGAGACCCAGTACTTC

V: TRBV28
size: few
D: NA
J: TRBJ1-2
CDR3: CASRIQGNYGYTF
DNA: TGTGCCAGCAGAATACAGGGTAACTATGGCTACACCTTC

V: TRBV19
size: few
D: NA
J: TRBJ1-1
CDR3: CASSPVDRMNTEAFF
DNA: TGTGCCAGTAGTCCTGTTGACCGCATGAACACTGAAGCTTTCTTT

V: TRBV2
size: NA
D: NA
J: TRBJ2-2
CDR3: CASRTQMNTGELFF
DNA: TGTGCCAGCAGGACTCAGATGAACACCGGGGAGCTGTTTTTT

V: TRBV7-6
size: NA
D: NA
J: TRBJ2-5
CDR3: CASSLASETQYF
DNA: TGTGCCAGCAGCTTAGCGAGTGAGACCCAGTACTTC

V: TRBV7-2
size: few
D: NA
J: TRBJ2-3
CDR3: CASSLAVGGVGNTQYF
DNA: TGTGCCAGCAGCTTAGCCGTAGGCGGGGTAGGAAATACGCAGTATTTT

V: TRBV20-1
size: NA
D: NA
J: TRBJ2-3
CDR3: CSAREGMVTQYF
DNA: TGCAGTGCTAGAGAAGGTATGGTGACGCAGTATTTT

V: TRBV30
size: few
D: NA
J: TRBJ1-1
CDR3: CAWSRDTEAFF
DNA: TGTGCCTGGAGCCGGGACACTGAAGCTTTCTTT